This record looks at one TCR beta chain sequence and its context. Its specificity is not known. These data come from a study of early T cells in non-severe SARS-CoV-2 infection. Study overall: Investigators sequenced bulk RNA drawn from unsorted whole blood, and chains remained unpaired.

Individual cDNA molecules were tagged with unique molecular identifiers, the study reported. MiXCR was run by TCRdb on the 5' RACE reads, yielding one entry per CDR3 protein. The repertoire holds approximately 50,000 distinct CDR3 sequences, with under 8.5% as singletons. Regarding the study as a whole: VDJdb matching, biased toward anti-spike CD8 responses, missed private and CD4 specificities.

Trimming removed 5 bases at V and 0 bases at J, with 10 bases between. The CDR3 covers 13 residues. From germline, CDR1 is DFQATT and CDR2 SNEGSKA (reference sequence). The sample was whole blood. The clonotype originates from an adult who was a healthcare worker with PCR-confirmed SARS-CoV-2 infection or an uninfected control (not recorded which). This chain connects TRBV20-1 to TRBJ1-1; unclear D gene. CDR3: CSAPQRMNTEAFF. CDR3 nucleotides: TGCAGTGCTCCCCAAAGAATGAACACTGAAGCTTTCTTT.